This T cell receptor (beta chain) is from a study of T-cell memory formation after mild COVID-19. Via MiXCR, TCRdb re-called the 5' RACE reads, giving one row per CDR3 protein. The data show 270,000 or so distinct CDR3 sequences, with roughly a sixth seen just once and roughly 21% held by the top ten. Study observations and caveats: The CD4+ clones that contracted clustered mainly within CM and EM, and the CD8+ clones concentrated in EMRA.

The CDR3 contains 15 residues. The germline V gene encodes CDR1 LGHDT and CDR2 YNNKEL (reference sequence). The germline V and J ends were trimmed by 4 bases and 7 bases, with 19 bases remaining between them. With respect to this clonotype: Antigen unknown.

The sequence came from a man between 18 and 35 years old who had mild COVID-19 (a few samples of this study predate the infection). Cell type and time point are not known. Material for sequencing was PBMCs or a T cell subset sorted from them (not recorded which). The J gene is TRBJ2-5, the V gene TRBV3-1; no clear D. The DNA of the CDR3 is TGTGCCAGCAGCCCCCAAGACTTTAGTTCGGGGACCCAGTACTTC. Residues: CASSPQDFSSGTQYF.